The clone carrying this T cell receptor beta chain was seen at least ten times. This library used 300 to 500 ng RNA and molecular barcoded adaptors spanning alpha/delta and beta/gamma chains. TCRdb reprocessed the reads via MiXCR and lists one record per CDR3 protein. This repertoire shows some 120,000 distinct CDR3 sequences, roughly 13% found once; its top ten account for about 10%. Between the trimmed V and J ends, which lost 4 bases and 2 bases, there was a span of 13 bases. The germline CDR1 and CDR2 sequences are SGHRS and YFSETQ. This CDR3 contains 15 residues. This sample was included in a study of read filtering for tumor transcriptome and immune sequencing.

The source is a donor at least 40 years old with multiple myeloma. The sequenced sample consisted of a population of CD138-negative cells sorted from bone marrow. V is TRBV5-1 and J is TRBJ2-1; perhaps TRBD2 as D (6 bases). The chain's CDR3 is CASSPGGFTYNEQFF. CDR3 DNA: TGCGCCAGCAGCCCTGGAGGGTTCACCTACAATGAGCAGTTCTTC.